This is a list of T cell receptor beta chains from one sample in a study of CD8 T cells in ankylosing spondylitis. TCRdb re-analysed the 5' RACE reads in MiXCR, keeping a single row per CDR3 protein. The sample yields 250,000 to 350,000 distinct CDR3 sequences, approximately 8.2% seen once. The sample comprised blood, either unsorted or a sorted T cell fraction (not recorded which). The receptors shown here come from a male donor with ankylosing spondylitis. The CDR3 runs from the conserved cysteine through the conserved F or W. The D gene is left open where the match is weak. Rows may omit the clone size; those that give it use once, few, many or a size class.

size	D	J	V	CDR3	DNA
-	-	TRBJ2-5	TRBV7-2	CASSPRSGPGGTQYF	TGTGCCAGCAGCCCCCGTAGCGGTCCCGGGGGGACCCAGTACTTC
many	TRBD2	TRBJ2-5	TRBV5-1	CASSLGTSGRLETQYF	TGCGCCAGCAGCCTCGGGACTAGCGGGAGGCTGGAGACCCAGTACTTC
many	-	TRBJ2-5	TRBV5-1	CASSYDRYGEETQYF	TGCGCCAGCAGCTACGACAGATATGGGGAAGAGACCCAGTACTTC
-	-	TRBJ1-4	TRBV7-3	CARVNGPSTNEKLFF	TGTGCCAGGGTAAATGGACCTTCAACTAATGAAAAACTGTTTTTT
few	TRBD2	TRBJ2-1	TRBV27	CASSLWGGYNEQFF	TGTGCCAGCAGTTTATGGGGGGGCTACAATGAGCAGTTCTTC
few	-	TRBJ2-2	TRBV27	CASSQEAGQVNTGELFF	TGTGCCAGCAGCCAAGAGGCGGGTCAGGTGAACACCGGGGAGCTGTTTTTT
-	-	TRBJ2-7	TRBV18	CASSPRGESYEQYF	TGTGCCAGCTCACCAAGGGGAGAAAGCTACGAGCAGTACTTC
few	-	TRBJ2-1	TRBV7-2	CASSLFLMRGEQFF	TGTGCCAGCAGCTTGTTTCTTATGAGAGGAGAGCAGTTCTTC
-	-	TRBJ2-2	TRBV6-1	CASSRPGRAGELFF	TGTGCCAGCAGTCGACCGGGACGGGCCGGGGAGCTGTTTTTT
few	-	TRBJ2-7	TRBV20-1	CSAPLRGSSYEQYF	TGCAGTGCTCCACTTCGGGGGAGCTCCTACGAGCAGTACTTC
-	-	TRBJ1-6	TRBV12-3/TRBV12-4	CASSYSEPPLHF	TGTGCCAGCAGTTACTCGGAGCCTCCCCTCCACTTT
many	-	TRBJ1-1	TRBV4-3	CASSQDLAGVNTEAFF	TGCGCCAGCAGCCAAGATTTGGCAGGGGTGAACACTGAAGCTTTCTTT
-	-	TRBJ1-6	TRBV5-1	CASSLVTSRDSPLHF	TGCGCCAGCAGCTTGGTTACCTCGAGGGATTCACCCCTCCACTTT
few	-	TRBJ2-3	TRBV20-1	CSASGYSTDTQYF	TGCAGTGCTAGCGGGTATAGCACAGATACGCAGTATTTT
-	-	TRBJ2-3	TRBV28	CASSLMRANTDTQYF	TGTGCCAGCAGTTTAATGCGGGCCAACACAGATACGCAGTATTTT
few	-	TRBJ1-5	TRBV7-2	CASSPGVRSNQPQHF	TGTGCCAGCAGTCCAGGGGTGAGGAGCAATCAGCCCCAGCATTTT
few	-	TRBJ1-1	TRBV6-1	CASSEVPAVAFF	TGTGCCAGCAGTGAGGTGCCTGCGGTGGCTTTCTTT
few	-	TRBJ2-7	TRBV5-1	CASGPRVGIEQYF	TGCGCCAGCGGGCCGCGAGTGGGGATCGAGCAGTACTTC
-	TRBD2	TRBJ2-3	TRBV7-6	CASSLSLPAGAADTQYF	TGTGCCAGCAGCTTAAGTCTCCCGGCGGGAGCGGCAGATACGCAGTATTTT
-	-	TRBJ2-7	TRBV5-1	CASSLVIPNYEQYF	TGCGCCAGCAGCTTGGTGATACCGAACTACGAGCAGTACTTC
few	TRBD2	TRBJ2-1	TRBV11-2	CASSLLLAEFSYNEQFF	TGTGCCAGCAGCTTACTTCTAGCGGAGTTCTCCTACAATGAGCAGTTCTTC
few	TRBD2	TRBJ2-1	TRBV28	CASAGLADYNEQFF	TGTGCCAGCGCAGGACTAGCGGATTACAATGAGCAGTTCTTC
many	TRBD2	TRBJ2-1	TRBV7-8	CASSLAVLAGFDEQFF	TGTGCCAGCAGCTTAGCGGTGCTAGCGGGATTCGATGAGCAGTTCTTC
few	-	TRBJ2-3	TRBV9	CASSASPGPRADTEYF	TGTGCCAGCAGCGCCTCCCCGGGACCCCGAGCAGATACGGAGTATTTT
many	-	TRBJ1-4	TRBV3-1	CASSQDRSPPRNEKLFF	TGTGCCAGCAGCCAAGATAGGTCCCCCCCAAGGAATGAAAAACTGTTTTTT
many	-	TRBJ2-3	TRBV7-2	CASSFGRGDTQYF	TGTGCCAGCAGCTTCGGTCGGGGGGATACGCAGTATTTT
many	-	TRBJ2-7	TRBV11-3	CASSQTVHEQYF	TGTGCCAGCAGCCAGACGGTACACGAGCAGTACTTC
few	TRBD1	TRBJ1-5	TRBV15	CATSRGRQGTTQRGNQPQHF	TGTGCCACCAGCAGAGGCCGACAGGGGACGACCCAGCGCGGCAATCAGCCCCAGCATTTT
-	TRBD2	TRBJ2-7	TRBV20-1	CSASPSGGFYEQYF	TGCAGTGCTAGCCCCTCGGGGGGATTCTACGAGCAGTACTTC
-	TRBD2	TRBJ2-5	TRBV2	CASRLTSGSQETQYF	TGTGCCAGCAGGCTGACTAGCGGGTCGCAAGAGACCCAGTACTTC
-	-	TRBJ2-2	TRBV29-1	CSVGVLNTGELFF	TGCAGCGTTGGGGTGCTGAACACCGGGGAGCTGTTTTTT
few	-	TRBJ1-2	TRBV20-1	CSASSAGDGYTF	TGCAGTGCTAGCTCCGCCGGGGATGGCTACACCTTC
many	-	TRBJ2-1	TRBV20-1	CSARDRRGQGSYNEQFF	TGCAGTGCTAGAGATAGAAGAGGGCAGGGCTCCTACAATGAGCAGTTCTTC
few	-	TRBJ1-1	TRBV7-2	CASTYSITEAFF	TGTGCCAGCACCTACAGCATCACTGAAGCTTTCTTT
many	-	TRBJ2-2	TRBV4-3	CASSQVYPPGYGELFF	TGCGCCAGCAGCCAAGTTTATCCCCCTGGTTACGGGGAGCTGTTTTTT
-	-	TRBJ2-7	TRBV24-1	CATSLQGREQYF	TGTGCCACCAGTTTACAGGGTCGGGAGCAGTACTTC
many	TRBD1	TRBJ2-7	TRBV12-3/TRBV12-4	CASSLQGTGVFPEQYF	TGTGCCAGCAGTCTACAAGGGACAGGGGTTTTTCCCGAGCAGTACTTC
few	-	TRBJ2-1	TRBV25-1	CASSESGVARRDEQFF	TGTGCCAGCAGTGAGTCTGGGGTAGCACGGCGGGATGAGCAGTTCTTC
few	-	TRBJ2-7	TRBV3-1	CASSPRGSPPSYEQYF	TGTGCCAGCAGCCCTCGGGGCAGTCCACCTTCCTACGAGCAGTACTTC
few	-	TRBJ2-1	TRBV25-1	CASSDKAWSEQFF	TGTGCCAGCAGTGATAAGGCCTGGAGTGAGCAGTTCTTC